This T cell receptor beta chain stems from a study of CD8 T cells in ankylosing spondylitis (dated by TCRdb to about 2017). Background for the entire study: T cell receptor beta repertoires were profiled in healthy donors and ankylosing spondylitis patients so that disease-linked TCR variants could be found. In total, the full study cohort was made up of about 110 healthy donors and 25 ankylosing spondylitis patients. Samples of peripheral blood were taken, and for ankylosing spondylitis patients, synovial fluid was collected as well.

Instrument on record: Illumina HiSeq 2500. TCR beta libraries were prepared by quantitative 5'-RACE with molecular barcodes. The paper's processing steps were these. Disease-linked TCR variants were identified with a new computational method built on a probabilistic model of VDJ rearrangement. TCRdb reprocessed the public reads (quality trimming at Q25 with fastp, clone calling with MiXCR) and kept in-frame beta chains. Each record represents a unique CDR3 protein, reported with the most common genes and DNA among its rows. The V and J calls were determined by TCRdb, not by the authors. This sample has around 330,000 distinct CDR3 sequences in its table, and around a tenth of those were observed once. Of the sample, 9.1% is held by the ten largest clones. Study-wide findings and limitations: According to the report, matched synovial fluid samples from ankylosing spondylitis patients were significantly enriched for the disease-linked clones. A TCR beta motif of about 8 highly homologous amino acid variants appeared characteristic of blood from ankylosing spondylitis patients. Some motif variants were previously reported in synovial fluid and blood of reactive arthritis patients, suggesting common disease-initiation mechanisms. The disease-linked clones had a CD8+ phenotype and were found at relatively low frequencies in peripheral blood.

The CDR1 and CDR2 encoded by the germline V gene (reference sequence) are DFQATT and SNEGSKA. A distance of 12 bases separates the germline ends of V and J, which lose 6 bases and 0 bases respectively. From the cysteine up to the phenylalanine, the CDR3 has a length of 14 residues. The entry retains the CDR3 DNA only, 42 bases that are in frame from base 1. There are many counts of this clonotype. Its recognized antigen is unknown. Within one base of it there is no much larger clone, and no base qualities were kept. The rearranged chain carries TRBV20-1 and TRBJ2-1; the D gene cannot be resolved reliably. The specimen sequenced was blood, either unsorted or a sorted T cell fraction (not recorded which). This TCR derives from a female donor with ankylosing spondylitis or in good health (not recorded which). The sequenced DNA is TGCAGTGCGCCGAAGCTGAGCTCCTACAATGAGCAGTTCTTC. Its amino acids are CSAPKLSSYNEQFF.